This TCR beta chain was captured in a study of control samples from healthy donors and cancer patients. Assay used: immunoSEQ multiplex PCR; TCRdb lists only in-frame clones, some missing. The sample records roughly 150,000 clones, approximately 93% being singletons. Germline trimming cut 3 bases from V and 5 bases from J; bases unmatched to any gene: 1. The CDR3 length is 12 residues. Germline V gene lookup returns CDR1 SQVTM and CDR2 ANQGSEA. The TCR comes from a man younger than 35 in good health. This chain uses TRBV29-1 with TRBJ1-2; 9 nucleotides agree with TRBD1. The sequencing input was blood. The CDR3 DNA reads as TGCAGCGTTGAGGGACAGGGTTATGGCTACACCTTC. Amino acid sequence: CSVEGQGYGYTF.